This record looks at one T cell receptor beta chain sequence and its context. After constant-region reverse-primer amplification, full-length variable regions underwent semi-nested PCR with Nested Universal Primer A. TCRdb re-called the 5' RACE reads through MiXCR, storing one row per CDR3 protein. Of some 30,000 distinct CDR3 sequences in the sample, 25% to 30% are singletons; the top ten hold about 2.5%. With 3 bases removed from V and 4 bases from J, the gap between germline ends came to 13 bases. CDR3 length: 14 residues. From germline, CDR1 is SGHTA and CDR2 FQGNSA. The sorted Tregs were CD4+CD25+CD127-/low cells.

V gene TRBV7-2 combines with J gene TRBJ2-7; D possibly corresponds to TRBD2 (5 bases). This receptor was identified in a female donor with breast cancer. Sequencing was done on a sample of tumor-infiltrating Tregs sorted from the breast tumor. For the CDR3, the DNA is TGTGCCAGCAGCTTGGAGGCTTGGGGTTACGAGCAGTACTTC. The encoded protein is CASSLEAWGYEQYF.